This TCR beta chain was sequenced in a study of blood T cell repertoires in COVID-19. Study as a whole: The United States, Italy and Spain were the sources of the acute and convalescent COVID-19 samples. Nucleic acid was either cDNA or gDNA, and it came from T cells, B-cell-depleted T cells, or PBMCs.

Trimming cost V 4 bases and J 6 bases; bases outside gene matches: 8. Germline assignment: CDR1 SNHLY and CDR2 FYNNEI. The CDR3 has 14 residues. Recruits, aged roughly 18 to 90 years, lived in under 25 US areas. Assignments of participants to cohorts depended upon their own reported clinical history. Method: immunoSEQ multiplex PCR; TCRdb's copy keeps in-frame clones and lacks some. The repertoire consists of about 290,000 clones, with roughly nine tenths occurring once and the leading ten covering less than 2%. Sequenced input: PBMCs or T cells enriched from blood (not recorded which). This chain connects TRBV2 to TRBJ1-1; TRBD1 agrees at 7 bases. The sequence was obtained from a woman in her thirties or forties who had recovered from COVID-19. The CDR3 sequence: CASSADRESPEAFF. The CDR3 coding sequence is TGTGCCAGCAGTGCCGACAGGGAGTCGCCTGAAGCTTTCTTT.